The 17 T cell receptor beta chains given below trace back to one sample, sequenced in a study of tumor-infiltrating lymphocytes in primary liver carcinoma. The investigators made TCR beta cDNA from 500 ng total RNA, using a constant-region primer. Nested multiplex PCR, run for three rounds with slightly modified ARM-PCR, yielded TCR beta libraries. Running 9 to 10 cycles apiece, the first two PCR rounds relied on TRBV1-TRBV30 forward primers together with a C-beta reverse primer. TCRdb reanalysed the multiplex PCR reads using MiXCR and keeps one entry per CDR3 protein. The data contain fewer than 350,000 distinct CDR3 sequences, 65% of them singletons. Germline DNA was also extracted, while the blood RNA originated from unsorted whole blood. The sequencing input was peripheral blood. The receptors come from a man between 40 and 49 years old with primary liver carcinoma and hepatitis B virus infection.

This clonotype appeared many times. This rearrangement joins TRBV6-6 to TRBJ2-7; possible D gene TRBD2, 5 bases. Trimming cost V 0 bases and J 2 bases, with 11 bases left between them. CDR3 length: 15 amino acids. Germline CDR1 MNHNY, CDR2 SVGAGI (reference sequence). The CDR3 sequence: CASSYSGKPTYEQYF. CDR3 DNA sequence: TGTGCCAGCAGTTACTCCGGGAAACCTACCTACGAGCAGTACTTC.

This clonotype has only a few counts. The J gene is TRBJ2-3, the V gene TRBV6-1, with a possible D match to TRBD1 (5 bases). CDR3 size: 17 residues. V lost 0 bases and J 2 bases, leaving 15 bases between the germline ends. Germline V gene data show CDR1 as MNHNS and CDR2 as SASEGT. The CDR3 loop reads CASSEAFGGHTTDTQYF. The CDR3 bases are TGTGCCAGCAGTGAAGCGTTCGGCGGACACACCACAGATACGCAGTATTTT.

About this clonotype: The junction and the germline gene differ at one end; a read error may be behind it. CDR3 in DNA: TGCGCCAGCAGCTATAGGACAGGAGACGCAGATACGGAGTATTTT. Protein product: CASSYRTGDADTEYF. The chain links TRBV4-1 to TRBJ2-3, with 7 nucleotides matching TRBD1. This CDR3 contains 15 residues. Germline-derived CDR1 and CDR2 are MGHRA and YSYEKL.

Turning to this clonotype: One junction end does not reproduce the germline sequence, and a read error may be involved. The rearrangement uses TRBV10-2 and TRBJ1-1, with TRBD1 matching over 8 bases. CDR3 length: 16 amino acids. The germline V gene has CDR1 WSHSY and CDR2 SAAADI. CDR3 sequence (DNA): TGCGCCAACAGTGAGTCGACAGGGGCGACGAACACTGAAGCTTTCTTT. The encoded protein is CANSESTGATNTEAFF.

The rearrangement uses TRBV30 and TRBJ2-2, with TRBD1 identical over 7 bases. V dropped 5 bases and J dropped 6; count of bases not matched to a gene: 0. CDR3 length equals 11 residues. CDR1 GTSNPN and CDR2 SVGIG come from the germline V gene (reference sequence). The DNA for the CDR3 is TGTGCCTGGCAGGGGGCCGGGGAGCTGTTTTTT. As protein: CAWQGAGELFF. Looking up the rest from reference TRBV30 and TRBJ2-2 gives the full variable domain: SQTIHQWPATLVQPVGSPLSLECTVEGTSNPNLYWYRQAAGRGLQLLFYSVGIGQISSEVPQNLSASRPQDRQFILSSKKLLLSDSGFYLCAWQGAGELFFGEGSRLTVL.

The chain is built from TRBV6-6 and TRBJ1-6; D is ambiguous. The germline gives CDR1 MNHNY, CDR2 SVGAGI (reference sequence). With 6 bases removed from V and 5 bases from J, the gap between germline ends came to 8 bases. The CDR3 loop spans 13 amino acids. CDR3 sequence reads: CASSKRDNSPLHF. In DNA, the CDR3 is TGTGCCAGCAGCAAGAGGGATAATTCACCCCTCCACTTT.

In this sample, this clonotype turned up many times. The rearrangement joins TRBV6-5 to TRBJ2-2; D possibly corresponds to TRBD2 (6 bases). V gave up 6 bases and J gave up 2 bases, with 10 bases separating them. From germline, CDR1 is MNHEY and CDR2 SVGAGI. This CDR3 has 14 residues. The CDR3: CASSYSGNTGELFF. Written as DNA, the CDR3 is TGTGCCAGCAGCTATAGCGGAAACACCGGGGAGCTGTTTTTT.

The V call is TRBV14, the J call TRBJ2-7, with TRBD1 identical over 9 bases. V lost 4 bases, J lost 6 bases, and 10 bases stayed unmatched. Germline assignment: CDR1 SGHDN and CDR2 FVKESK. CDR3 length: 15 residues. The chain's CDR3 is CASSPIQGAWVEQYF. CDR3 coding DNA: TGTGCCAGCAGCCCCATACAGGGGGCATGGGTCGAGCAGTACTTC.

The chain couples TRBV11-2 to TRBJ2-1, with D possibly TRBD1 on 6 matching bases. V gave up 6 bases and J gave up 8 bases, with 26 bases separating them. Germline values: CDR1 SGHAT, CDR2 FQNNGV. The CDR3 is made up of 17 amino acids. The CDR3 spells CASSHNPGWYRVDEQFF. As DNA, the CDR3 is TGTGCCAGCAGTCACAACCCGGGGTGGTACAGGGTAGATGAGCAGTTCTTC.

A note on this clonotype: A clone one base away is much larger, so this may be a read error. The chain combines TRBV10-3 with TRBJ2-3; possibly TRBD2 for D (5 bases). The germline V gene has CDR1 ENHRY and CDR2 SYGVKD. The CDR3 extends over 12 amino acids. For the CDR3, the DNA is TGTGACATCAGTGCGGGCTCAGATACGCAGTATTTT. It codes for CDISAGSDTQYF.

This clonotype was observed a few times. A single base separates this from a much larger clone, so it may be a read error. The chain links TRBV4-3 to TRBJ2-1, with D unclear. Germline values: CDR1 LGHNA, CDR2 YSLEER. The CDR3 contains 16 residues. Written as DNA, the CDR3 is TGCACCAGCAGCCAAGATGGCTACTCTGCCTACAATGAGCAGTTCTTC. Translation: CTSSQDGYSAYNEQFF.

Of note for this clonotype: One end of the junction does not line up with germline, which may come from a read error. The rearrangement joins TRBV11-2 to TRBJ2-2; D gene unclear. Germline V CDR1 and CDR2: SGHAT, FQNNGV. The CDR3 consists of 15 residues. CDR3 region: CTSFPRRLNTGELFF. The CDR3 DNA reads TGTACCAGCTTCCCCCGTAGATTGAACACCGGGGAGCTGTTTTTT.

A word on this clonotype: One base away lies a much larger clone, so this may be a sequencing read error. This chain connects TRBV10-3 to TRBJ2-7, with D possibly called TRBD1 or TRBD2 (5 bases each). This CDR3 region has 14 residues. CDR1 is ENHRY and CDR2 is SYGVKD in the germline V gene. The CDR3 DNA reads as TGTACCATCAAGAAGGGAGAGGGACGCTACGAGCAGTACTTC. Translated, it gives CTIKKGEGRYEQYF.

As regards this clonotype: The final CDR3 position lacks the conserved phenylalanine or tryptophan, pointing to a likely read error. The V gene is TRBV10-3, the J gene TRBJ2-1; no reliable D call. V gave up 8 bases and J gave up 5 bases, with 10 bases separating them. This CDR3 spans 12 amino acids. Germline CDR1 ENHRY, CDR2 SYGVKD. For the CDR3, the DNA is TGTGCCATCGGTGTCGGAGACAATGAGCAGTTCTCC. Its protein product is CAIGVGDNEQFS.

Worth noting for this clonotype: Being one base from a much bigger clone, this may be a read error. This chain connects TRBV10-3 to TRBJ1-5; 9 nucleotides match TRBD1. CDR3 length: 15 amino acids. Germline loops: CDR1 ENHRY, CDR2 SYGVKD. CDR3 amino acids: CATSGDRAVDQPQHF. CDR3 bases: TGTGCCACCAGTGGGGACAGGGCGGTTGATCAGCCCCAGCATTTT.

The chain joins TRBV6-6 to TRBJ2-7; D might be TRBD1 (6 bases). The germline V and J ends were trimmed by 5 bases and 2 bases, with 19 bases remaining between them. The CDR3 contains 16 residues. Per germline, CDR1 MNHNY and CDR2 SVGAGI (reference sequence). This CDR3 reads CASSDFSLDRAYEQYF. The CDR3 bases are TGTGCCAGCAGTGACTTCTCGCTGGACAGAGCCTACGAGCAGTACTTC.

Of note for this clonotype: A much larger clonotype is one base distant, so this may be a read error. This rearrangement joins TRBV5-4 to TRBJ2-2; D remains unclear. The CDR3 is made up of 14 amino acids. Germline V lookup: CDR1 SGHNT, CDR2 YYREEE (reference sequence). CDR3: CASSLDLNTAELFF. CDR3 bases: TGTGCCAGCAGCTTGGATCTGAACACCGCGGAGCTGTTTTTT. Filled out from reference TRBV5-4 and TRBJ2-2, the complete variable domain reads ETGVTQSPTHLIKTRGQQVTLRCSSQSGHNTVSWYQQALGQGPQFIFQYYREEENGRGNFPPRFSGLQFPNYSSELNVNALELDDSALYLCASSLDLNTAELFFGEGSRLTVL.